These 9 T cell receptor beta chains share one sample of origin, sequenced in a study of cytomegalovirus exposure and HLA in healthy donors. The PCR used 60 Vbeta and 13 Jbeta primers. The protocol was immunoSEQ multiplex PCR, while the TCRdb copy is restricted to in-frame clones and leaves out a portion. The data show under 200,000 clones, with roughly an eighth seen just once and under 10% held by the top ten. The sequenced sample consisted of PBMCs. These receptors were obtained from a man aged 50 to 59 in good health and CMV-seropositive.

Worth noting for this clone: An end of the junction does not agree with germline; a read error may underlie this. The chain uses TRBV11-3 and TRBJ1-1; possibly TRBD1 for D (6 bases). Germline-derived CDR1 and CDR2 are SGHNT and YENEEA. The CDR3 has 14 amino acids. The CDR3 is CASSVEGGTTEAFF. The CDR3 DNA follows: TGTGCCAGCAGCGTAGAGGGGGGGACCACTGAAGCTTTCTTT.

The chain couples TRBV6-1 to TRBJ1-1; D is possibly TRBD1 (5 bases). With 2 bases removed from V and 6 bases from J, the gap between germline ends came to 19 bases. Germline loops: CDR1 MNHNS, CDR2 SASEGT. There are 16 residues in the CDR3. The CDR3 protein is CASSERGGMSYAEAFF. The CDR3 DNA reads TGTGCCAGCAGTGAAAGGGGAGGGATGTCGTACGCTGAAGCTTTCTTT.

The rearrangement uses TRBV18 and TRBJ2-3; D is unresolved. The CDR3 contains 13 residues. Per germline, CDR1 KGHSH and CDR2 LQKENI. V was pared by 2 bases and J by 6 bases, with 9 bases between. The CDR3 region is CASSPAVTDTQYF. The CDR3 coding sequence is TGTGCCAGCTCACCAGCAGTCACGGATACGCAGTATTTT.

This clone was found a few times. J is TRBJ2-5 and V is TRBV18, with TRBD1 identical over 11 bases. V was clipped by 6 bases and J by 5 bases; unmatched bases: 8. The CDR3 is 15 residues long. Germline V lookup: CDR1 KGHSH, CDR2 LQKENI. CDR3 amino acids: CASSLGQGASETQYF. Here the CDR3 DNA reads TGTGCCAGCTCGTTAGGACAGGGGGCATCGGAGACCCAGTACTTC.

The chain couples TRBV7-8 to TRBJ2-4, with a possible D match to TRBD1 (6 bases). The CDR3 is made up of 14 amino acids. Trimming shortened V by 5 bases and J by 4 bases, and 12 bases separated the two germline ends. CDR1 is SGHVS, CDR2 FQNEAQ, per germline. The CDR3 nucleotides read TGTGCCAGCAGCGCTCAAGGACAGAAAAACATTCAGTACTTC. Its translation is CASSAQGQKNIQYF.

The chain is built from TRBV5-1 and TRBJ2-7, with a tentative D call TRBD1 (6 bases). The V end lost 3 bases, the J end lost 0 bases, and 10 bases lay between the germline ends. The germline gives CDR1 SGHRS, CDR2 YFSETQ. The CDR3 is made up of 14 amino acids. Here the CDR3 reads CASSWDTNSYEQYF. The CDR3 DNA sequence: TGCGCCAGCAGCTGGGACACAAACTCCTACGAGCAGTACTTC.

This clone occurred a few times. The V gene is TRBV9, the J gene TRBJ1-2, with D unresolved. The V gene lost 4 bases and the J gene lost 0 bases, with 13 bases spanning the gap. The length of the CDR3 is 15 residues. Germline V gene data show CDR1 as SGDLS and CDR2 as YYNGEE. The CDR3 DNA reads TGTGCCAGCAGCCCCCTCGAAGAGACTAACTATGGCTACACCTTC. It translates to CASSPLEETNYGYTF.

The CDR3 DNA sequence: TGTGCCAGCAGTTTATTGACAGGGGGCCTGAACACTGAAGCTTTCTTT. Amino acids: CASSLLTGGLNTEAFF. The rearrangement links TRBV28 to TRBJ1-1, with 10 bases fitting TRBD1. V was clipped by 1 base and J by 0 bases; unmatched bases: 2. CDR3 length: 16 residues. Germline V CDR1 and CDR2: MDHEN, SYDVKM.

The gene calls are TRBV7-9 and TRBJ1-5, with 12 bases matching TRBD1. V lost 0 bases to trimming and J lost 6 bases; unmatched junction nucleotides: 6. Germline assignment: CDR1 SEHNR and CDR2 FQNEAQ (reference sequence). This CDR3 has 17 amino acids. CDR3 sequence reads: CASSLALGQGASQPQHF. The CDR3 bases are TGTGCCAGCAGCTTAGCCCTGGGACAGGGGGCAAGTCAGCCCCAGCATTTT.